The T cell receptor (beta chain) described here comes from a study of vaccination and CD4 T cells after COVID-19. Details on this clonotype: The antigen is not known.

J gave up 7 bases and V 7 bases, and 16 bases lay outside the gene matches. This CDR3 region has 16 residues. Germline CDR1 and CDR2: MNHNS and SASEGT. Sequenced with the Oncomine TCR Beta short-read assay was DNA taken from cultured CD4+ T cells. TCRdb re-derived calls from the PCR reads in MiXCR, one entry per CDR3 protein. Among roughly 14,000 distinct CDR3 sequences listed, roughly 58% were seen once. Treatment given: roughly 10-day PBMC culture with coronavirus spike peptide pools or control peptides (ViraFEST assay). The V gene is TRBV6-1, the J gene TRBJ1-5; TRBD1 matches 7 bases. This receptor was taken from a human donor who had recovered from COVID-19. The sample was CD4+ T cells from blood, cultured in vitro. CDR3 in amino acids: CASTTRMTGSKQPQHF. CDR3 bases: TGTGCCAGCACAACCCGGATGACAGGGAGTAAGCAGCCCCAGCATTTT.